This T cell receptor (beta chain) was recorded in a study of cytomegalovirus exposure and HLA in healthy donors. Concerning this clone itself: Its antigen is undetermined. Sequence at one end of the junction differs from germline and may be a read error.

General study results and limits: Researchers catalogued 164 TCR beta chains as cytomegalovirus-associated. Per a prior analysis, the majority of TCR beta V segments were productive roughly 87% or roughly 30% of the time.

A multiplex PCR was run with 60 Vbeta primers and 13 Jbeta primers. Original analysis: Counted up in a later analysis, unique TCR beta chains came to about 80 million, with around 10 million shared. Method: immunoSEQ multiplex PCR; TCRdb's copy keeps in-frame clones and lacks some. V, J and clone size are those of that table, while D and trimming were read from the DNA. The repertoire includes about 100,000 clones, 70% to 85% of them detected once, and less than 1.5% sits in the top ten. This TCR came from a woman aged 18-29 years in good health and CMV-seronegative. The sample comprised PBMCs.

CDR3 loop: CASGLITGTRGDGGLFF. CDR3 DNA: TGTGCTAGTGGTTTGATTACCGGGACTCGGGGAGACGGGGGGCTGTTTTTT. The V gene is TRBV12-5, the J gene TRBJ2-2; TRBD2 might be the D (6 bases). This CDR3 has 17 amino acids. Germline CDR1 reads LGHNT; CDR2 reads FRNRAP.